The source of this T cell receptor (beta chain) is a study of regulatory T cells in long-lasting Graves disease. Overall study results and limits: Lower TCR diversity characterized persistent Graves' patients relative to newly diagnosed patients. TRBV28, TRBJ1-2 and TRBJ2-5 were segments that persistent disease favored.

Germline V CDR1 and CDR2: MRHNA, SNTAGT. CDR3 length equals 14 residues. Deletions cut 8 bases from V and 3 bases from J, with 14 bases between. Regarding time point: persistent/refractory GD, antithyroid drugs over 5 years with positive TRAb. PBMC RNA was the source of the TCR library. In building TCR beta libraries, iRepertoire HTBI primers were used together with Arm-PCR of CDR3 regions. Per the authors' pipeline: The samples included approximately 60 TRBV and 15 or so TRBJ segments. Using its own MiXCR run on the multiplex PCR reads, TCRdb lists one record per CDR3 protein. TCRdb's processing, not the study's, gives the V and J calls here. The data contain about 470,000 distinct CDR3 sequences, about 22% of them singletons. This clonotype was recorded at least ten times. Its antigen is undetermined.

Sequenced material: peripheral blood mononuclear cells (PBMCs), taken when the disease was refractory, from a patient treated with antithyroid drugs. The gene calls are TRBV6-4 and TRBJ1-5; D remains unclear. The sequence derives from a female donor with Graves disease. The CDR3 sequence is CASRSRLTNQPQHF. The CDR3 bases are TGTGCCAGCCGGTCAAGACTTACCAATCAGCCCCAGCATTTT.